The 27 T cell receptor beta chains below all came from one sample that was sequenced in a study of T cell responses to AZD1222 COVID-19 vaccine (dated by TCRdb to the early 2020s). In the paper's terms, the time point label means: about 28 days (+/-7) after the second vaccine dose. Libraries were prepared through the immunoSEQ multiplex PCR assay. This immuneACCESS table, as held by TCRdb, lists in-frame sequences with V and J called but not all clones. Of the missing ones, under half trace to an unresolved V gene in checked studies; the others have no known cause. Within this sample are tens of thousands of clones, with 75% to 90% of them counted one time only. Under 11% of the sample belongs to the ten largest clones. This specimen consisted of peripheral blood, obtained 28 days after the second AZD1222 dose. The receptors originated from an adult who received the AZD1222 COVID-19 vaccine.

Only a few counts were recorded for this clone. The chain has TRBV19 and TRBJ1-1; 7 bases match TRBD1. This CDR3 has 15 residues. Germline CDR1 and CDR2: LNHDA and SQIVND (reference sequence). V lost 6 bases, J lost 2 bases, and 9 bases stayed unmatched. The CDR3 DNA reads TGTGCCAGTAGGGCTCGGGACAGCGCAAACACTGAAGCTTTCTTT. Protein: CASRARDSANTEAFF.

Here the CDR3 reads CASSAQGYANEKLFF. The CDR3 bases are TGTGCCAGTAGTGCACAGGGGTATGCTAATGAAAAACTGTTTTTT. The chain recombines TRBV19 with TRBJ1-4; 7 bases fit TRBD1. Germline V gene sequence: CDR1 LNHDA, CDR2 SQIVND (reference sequence). There are 15 residues in the CDR3. J lost 3 bases, V lost 5 bases, and 6 bases had no gene match.

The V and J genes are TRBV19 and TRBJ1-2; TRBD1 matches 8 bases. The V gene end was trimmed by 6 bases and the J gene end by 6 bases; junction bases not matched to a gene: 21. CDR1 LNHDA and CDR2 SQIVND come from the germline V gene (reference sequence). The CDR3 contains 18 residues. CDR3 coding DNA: TGTGCCAGTAGCTTGACAGGGGAAGTCGCCGCGGGGGAGGATGGCTACACCTTC. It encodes CASSLTGEVAAGEDGYTF.

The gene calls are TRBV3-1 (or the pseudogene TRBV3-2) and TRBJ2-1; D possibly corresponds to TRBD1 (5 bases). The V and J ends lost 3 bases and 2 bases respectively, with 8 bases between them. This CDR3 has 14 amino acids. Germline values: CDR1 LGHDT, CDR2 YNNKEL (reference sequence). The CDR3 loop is CASSHQGPYNEQFF. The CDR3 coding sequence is TGTGCCAGCAGCCACCAGGGCCCCTACAATGAGCAGTTCTTC.

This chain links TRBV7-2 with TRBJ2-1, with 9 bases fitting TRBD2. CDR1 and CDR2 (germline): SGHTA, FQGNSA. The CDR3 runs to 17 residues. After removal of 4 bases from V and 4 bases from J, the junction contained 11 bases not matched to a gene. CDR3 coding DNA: TGTGCCAGCAGCTCCCAAGCGGGGGGCCCCCCATACAATGAGCAGTTCTTC. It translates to CASSSQAGGPPYNEQFF.

CDR3 sequence (DNA): TGTGCCAGCAGTGAATTCGTGATGACCGGGGAGCTGTTTTTT. This codes for CASSEFVMTGELFF. V gene TRBV2 combines with J gene TRBJ2-2; no clear D gene. Germline-derived CDR1 and CDR2 are SNHLY and FYNNEI. The CDR3 loop spans 14 amino acids. V was pared by 2 bases and J by 5 bases, with 9 bases between.

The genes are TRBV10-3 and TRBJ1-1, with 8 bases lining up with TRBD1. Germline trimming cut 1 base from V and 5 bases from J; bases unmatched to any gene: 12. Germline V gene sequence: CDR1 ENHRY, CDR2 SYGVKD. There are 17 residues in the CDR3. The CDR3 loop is CAISELETQGAGTEAFF. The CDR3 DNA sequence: TGTGCCATCAGTGAGTTAGAGACCCAGGGGGCCGGTACTGAAGCTTTCTTT.

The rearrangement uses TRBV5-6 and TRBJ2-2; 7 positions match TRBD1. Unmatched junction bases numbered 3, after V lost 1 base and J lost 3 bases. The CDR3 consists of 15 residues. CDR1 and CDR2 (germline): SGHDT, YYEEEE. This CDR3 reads CASSLLDRDTGELFF. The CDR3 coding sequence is TGTGCCAGCAGCTTGTTAGACAGGGACACCGGGGAGCTGTTTTTT.

The CDR3 spells CASNMGGYTSNQPQHF. CDR3 in DNA: TGTGCCAGTAATATGGGTGGCTATACAAGCAATCAGCCCCAGCATTTT. The genes are TRBV19 and TRBJ1-5; D not certain. The CDR3 is 16 amino acids. CDR1 is LNHDA and CDR2 is SQIVND in the germline V gene (reference sequence). The V and J ends lost 7 bases and 1 base respectively, with 17 bases between them.

The CDR3 loop reads CASSTYEKLFF. Written as DNA, the CDR3 is TGTGCCAGTAGCACATATGAAAAACTGTTTTTT. The chain combines TRBV19 with TRBJ1-4; D is uncertain. Germline values: CDR1 LNHDA, CDR2 SQIVND (reference sequence). The V and J ends lost 6 bases and 6 bases respectively, with 5 bases between them. The length of the CDR3 is 11 residues.

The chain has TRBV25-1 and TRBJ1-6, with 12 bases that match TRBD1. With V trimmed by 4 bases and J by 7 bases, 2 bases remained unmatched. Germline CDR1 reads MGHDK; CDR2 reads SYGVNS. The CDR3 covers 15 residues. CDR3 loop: CASSGDRGLNSPLHF. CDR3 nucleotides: TGTGCCAGCAGTGGGGACAGGGGGCTGAATTCACCCCTCCACTTT.

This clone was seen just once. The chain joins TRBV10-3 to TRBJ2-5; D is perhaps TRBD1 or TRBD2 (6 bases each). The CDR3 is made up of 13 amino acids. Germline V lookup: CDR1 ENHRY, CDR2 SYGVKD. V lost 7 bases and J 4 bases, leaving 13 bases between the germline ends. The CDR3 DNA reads TGTGCCATCAAGGAACAGGGAGGAGAGACCCAGTACTTC. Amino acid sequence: CAIKEQGGETQYF.

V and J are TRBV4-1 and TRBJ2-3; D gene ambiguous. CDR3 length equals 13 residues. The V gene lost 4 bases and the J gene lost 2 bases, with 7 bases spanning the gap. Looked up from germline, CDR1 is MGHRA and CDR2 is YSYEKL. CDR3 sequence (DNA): TGCGCCAGCAGCCCAGAAATCACAGATACGCAGTATTTT. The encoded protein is CASSPEITDTQYF.

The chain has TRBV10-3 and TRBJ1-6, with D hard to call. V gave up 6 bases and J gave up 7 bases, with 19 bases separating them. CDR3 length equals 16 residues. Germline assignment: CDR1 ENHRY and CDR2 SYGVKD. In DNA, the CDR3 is TGTGCCATCAGGTCGGGAGAGGGCCGTATGAATTCACCCCTCCACTTT. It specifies CAIRSGEGRMNSPLHF.

The CDR3 region is CASSYQQGNSPLHF. For the CDR3, the DNA is TGTGCCAGCAGCTACCAGCAGGGGAATTCACCCCTCCACTTT. The chain joins TRBV6-6 to TRBJ1-6; D possibly corresponds to TRBD1 (6 bases). The germline V gene has CDR1 MNHNY and CDR2 SVGAGI (reference sequence). The CDR3 extends over 14 amino acids. V lost 6 bases, J lost 7 bases, and 13 bases lay in between.

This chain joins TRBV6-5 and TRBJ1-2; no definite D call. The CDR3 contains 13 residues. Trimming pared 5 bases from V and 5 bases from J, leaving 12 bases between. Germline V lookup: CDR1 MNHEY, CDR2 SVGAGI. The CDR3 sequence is CASSPHFAYGYTF. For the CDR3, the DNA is TGTGCCAGCAGTCCTCATTTTGCGTATGGCTACACCTTC.

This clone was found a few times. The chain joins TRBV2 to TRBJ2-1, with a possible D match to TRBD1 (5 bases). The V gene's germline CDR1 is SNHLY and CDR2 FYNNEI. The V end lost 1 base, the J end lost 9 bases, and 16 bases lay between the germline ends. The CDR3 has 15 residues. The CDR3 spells CASSEGGISLGEQFF. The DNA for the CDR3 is TGTGCCAGCAGTGAAGGGGGCATTTCTCTTGGTGAGCAGTTCTTC.

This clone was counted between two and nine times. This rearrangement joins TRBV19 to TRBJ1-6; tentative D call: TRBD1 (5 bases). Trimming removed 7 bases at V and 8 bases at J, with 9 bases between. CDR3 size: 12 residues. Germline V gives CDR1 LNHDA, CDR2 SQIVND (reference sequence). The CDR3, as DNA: TGTGCCAGTATTGGCAGGGATTCACCCCTCCACTTT. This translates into CASIGRDSPLHF.

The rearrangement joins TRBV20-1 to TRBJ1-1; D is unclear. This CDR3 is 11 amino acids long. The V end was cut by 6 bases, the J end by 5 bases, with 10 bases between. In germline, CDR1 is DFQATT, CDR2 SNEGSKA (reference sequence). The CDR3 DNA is TGCAGTGCCACGACGAAGACTGAAGCTTTCTTT. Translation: CSATTKTEAFF.

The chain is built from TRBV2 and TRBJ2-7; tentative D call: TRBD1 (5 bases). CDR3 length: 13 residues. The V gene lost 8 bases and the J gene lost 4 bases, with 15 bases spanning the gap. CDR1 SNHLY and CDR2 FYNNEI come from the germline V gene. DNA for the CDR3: TGTGCCAGCGTAAACAGGATAATGTACGAGCAGTACTTC. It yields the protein CASVNRIMYEQYF.

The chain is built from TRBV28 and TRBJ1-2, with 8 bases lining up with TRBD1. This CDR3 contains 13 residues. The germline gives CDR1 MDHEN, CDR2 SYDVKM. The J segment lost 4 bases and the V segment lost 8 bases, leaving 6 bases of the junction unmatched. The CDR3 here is CASQADRGYGYTF. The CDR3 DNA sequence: TGTGCCAGCCAAGCCGACAGGGGCTATGGCTACACCTTC.

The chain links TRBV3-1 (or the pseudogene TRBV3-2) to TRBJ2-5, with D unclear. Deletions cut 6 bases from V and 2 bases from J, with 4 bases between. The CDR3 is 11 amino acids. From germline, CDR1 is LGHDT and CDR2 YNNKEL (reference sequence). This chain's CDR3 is CASRIQETQYF. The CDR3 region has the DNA TGTGCCAGCAGGATTCAAGAGACCCAGTACTTC.

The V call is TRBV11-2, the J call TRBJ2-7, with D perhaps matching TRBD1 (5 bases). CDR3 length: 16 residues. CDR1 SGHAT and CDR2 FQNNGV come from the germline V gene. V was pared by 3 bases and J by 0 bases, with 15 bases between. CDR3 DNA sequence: TGTGCCAGCAGCTTTCCCGTGGGGCGGAACTCCTACGAGCAGTACTTC. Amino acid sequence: CASSFPVGRNSYEQYF.

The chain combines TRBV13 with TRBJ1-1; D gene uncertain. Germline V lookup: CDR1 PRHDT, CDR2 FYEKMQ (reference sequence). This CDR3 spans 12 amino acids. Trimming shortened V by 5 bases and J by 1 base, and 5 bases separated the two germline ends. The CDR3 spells CASSPTNTEAFF. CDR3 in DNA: TGTGCCAGCAGCCCAACGAACACTGAAGCTTTCTTT.

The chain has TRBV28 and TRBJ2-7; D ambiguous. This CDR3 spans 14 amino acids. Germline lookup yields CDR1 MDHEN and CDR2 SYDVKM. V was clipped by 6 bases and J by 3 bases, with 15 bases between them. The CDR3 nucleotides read TGTGCCAGCAGGCCCTATGACGGAATCTACGAGCAGTACTTC. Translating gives CASRPYDGIYEQYF. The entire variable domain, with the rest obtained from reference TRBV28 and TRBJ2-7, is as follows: DVKVTQSSRYLVKRTGEKVFLECVQDMDHENMFWYRQDPGLGLRLIYFSYDVKMKEKGDIPEGYSVSREKKERFSLILESASTNQTSMYLCASRPYDGIYEQYFGPGTRLTVT.

The DNA of the CDR3 is TGTGCCAGCAGTTTGACGAAGAACACTGAAGCTTTCTTT. Protein: CASSLTKNTEAFF. The chain has TRBV6-6 and TRBJ1-1; D ambiguous. V dropped 4 bases and J dropped 1 base, with 7 bases sitting between them. The CDR3 totals 13 residues. CDR1 is MNHNY, CDR2 SVGAGI, per germline (reference sequence).

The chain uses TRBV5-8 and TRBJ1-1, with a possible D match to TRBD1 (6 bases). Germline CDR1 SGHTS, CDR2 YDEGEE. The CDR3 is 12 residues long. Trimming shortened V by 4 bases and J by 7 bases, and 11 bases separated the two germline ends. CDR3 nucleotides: TGTGCCAGCAGCCCCAGGACAGTTGAAGCTTTCTTT. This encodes CASSPRTVEAFF.